This T cell receptor beta chain was retrieved from a study of T cell responses to AZD1222 COVID-19 vaccine. Germline V gene data show CDR1 as MNHEY and CDR2 as SMNVEV (reference sequence). With 3 bases removed from V and 5 bases from J, the gap between germline ends came to 13 bases. The CDR3 contains 14 residues. Broader study findings: Elevations in Spike-specific TCR breadth and depth followed administration of two AZD1222 doses. Donors skewed white British and female; clonal diversity was possibly underestimated.

A note on this clone: Its target is unknown.

The method was immunoSEQ multiplex PCR; TCRdb's version includes in-frame clones alone and lacks a portion of them. The sample lists some 200,000 clones, approximately 94% occurring once. The chain recombines TRBV27 with TRBJ1-1; D perhaps matches TRBD1 (5 bases). Sequences were derived from peripheral blood, sampled 28 days after the second dose of the MenACWY control vaccine. The TCR sequence derives from an adult who received the MenACWY meningococcal vaccine as a control. The CDR3 DNA sequence: TGTGCCAGCAGTTTGCCAGGGAAACGAACTGAAGCTTTCTTT. This translates into CASSLPGKRTEAFF.